These 21 T cell receptor beta chains share one sample of origin, sequenced in a study of T cell responses to AZD1222 COVID-19 vaccine. TCRdb's copy holds only in-frame clones and misses some; the assay was immunoSEQ multiplex PCR. The data hold fewer than 75,000 clones, with about 89% observed a single time. This specimen was peripheral blood, taken 28 days after the second dose of the MenACWY control vaccine. These receptors all stem from an adult who received the MenACWY meningococcal vaccine as a control.

The rearrangement links TRBV5-4 to TRBJ1-1; 7 nucleotides match TRBD1. V shed 1 base and J 5 bases; nucleotides not matched to a gene: 5. The CDR3 spans 14 residues. Germline V gene sequence: CDR1 SGHNT, CDR2 YYREEE (reference sequence). The CDR3 region is CASSLQGVGTEAFF. The CDR3 nucleotides are TGTGCCAGCAGCTTGCAGGGGGTCGGGACTGAAGCTTTCTTT.

This chain links TRBV5-1 with TRBJ2-3; D unclear. V was cut by 3 bases and J by 6 bases, with 14 bases left in between. This CDR3 has 14 residues. CDR1 and CDR2 from the germline V gene are SGHRS and YFSETQ. CDR3 bases: TGCGCCAGCAGCTACCTTAAGCCGGCGGATACGCAGTATTTT. Protein product: CASSYLKPADTQYF.

The chain combines TRBV28 with TRBJ2-1; TRBD2 might be the D (5 bases). CDR3 size: 12 residues. Per germline, CDR1 MDHEN and CDR2 SYDVKM. V was cut by 10 bases and J by 9 bases, with 16 bases left in between. CDR3 DNA: TGTGCCACCCGACGTAGCGCGGCTGAGCAGTTCTTC. This codes for CATRRSAAEQFF.

The chain recombines TRBV5-6 with TRBJ1-2; the match to TRBD1 covers 7 bases. Losses at the gene ends were 4 bases for V and 4 bases for J; bases not matched to a gene: 10. This CDR3 has 15 residues. Germline CDR1 is SGHDT and CDR2 is YYEEEE. CDR3 in DNA: TGTGCCAGCAGCCTGGAGGGCAGGGGGTTCTATGGCTACACCTTC. Encoded protein: CASSLEGRGFYGYTF.

This clone has only a few counts. The chain uses TRBV7-9 and TRBJ1-3; TRBD1 might be the D (6 bases). With 4 bases removed from V and 8 bases from J, the gap between germline ends came to 9 bases. CDR1 and CDR2 (germline): SEHNR, FQNEAQ (reference sequence). This CDR3 has 12 residues. CDR3 coding DNA: TGTGCCAGCAGCTCCAACAGGGACACCATATATTTT. Protein product: CASSSNRDTIYF.

This clone has a handful of counts. CDR3: CASSLQGAFGNTIYF. CDR3 in DNA: TGCGCCAGCAGCTTGCAGGGGGCTTTCGGAAACACCATATATTTT. The chain uses TRBV5-1 and TRBJ1-3, with TRBD1 identical over 8 bases. There are 15 residues in the CDR3. Germline CDR1 and CDR2: SGHRS and YFSETQ. Unmatched junction bases numbered 4, after V lost 1 base and J lost 4 bases.

The chain links TRBV6-6 to TRBJ2-7; possible D gene TRBD1, 6 bases. CDR3 length: 14 residues. The ends were cut back, 6 bases at V and 1 base at J, with 13 bases in the middle. Germline CDR1 MNHNY, CDR2 SVGAGI (reference sequence). The CDR3 loop reads CASREGHGSYEQYF. In DNA form, the CDR3 reads TGTGCCAGCAGAGAGGGACACGGTTCCTACGAGCAGTACTTC.

This rearrangement joins TRBV7-8 to TRBJ2-5; 7 bases fit TRBD1. This CDR3 comprises 19 residues. Germline V CDR1 and CDR2: SGHVS, FQNEAQ. The V segment lost 1 base and the J segment 2 bases; nucleotides outside the gene matches: 16. DNA of the CDR3: TGTGCCAGCAGCTTAGAGGCTAGTCTATGGGACAGCTTACAAGAGACCCAGTACTTC. Translating gives CASSLEASLWDSLQETQYF.

The CDR3 nucleotides are TGTGCCAGCAGCCCAACCGGGACAAATAGCAATCAGCCCCAGCATTTT. Encoded protein: CASSPTGTNSNQPQHF. The rearrangement joins TRBV7-9 to TRBJ1-5; D is possibly TRBD1 (6 bases). CDR1 is SEHNR, CDR2 FQNEAQ, per germline (reference sequence). Trimming pared 5 bases from V and 0 bases from J, leaving 14 bases between. The CDR3 loop spans 16 amino acids.

J is TRBJ1-4 and V is TRBV4-1; perhaps TRBD1 as D (5 bases). Germline V gene lookup returns CDR1 MGHRA and CDR2 YSYEKL. This CDR3 has 14 residues. Trimming removed 6 bases at V and 7 bases at J, with 15 bases between. The chain's CDR3 is CASRHGGEVEKLFF. CDR3 nucleotide sequence: TGCGCCAGCAGGCACGGGGGGGAGGTTGAAAAACTGTTTTTT.

The chain carries TRBV7-2 and TRBJ2-7; D may correspond to TRBD1 or TRBD2 (5 bases each). V was pared by 1 base and J by 5 bases, with 21 bases between. Per germline, CDR1 SGHTA and CDR2 FQGNSA. The CDR3 extends over 17 amino acids. The CDR3 DNA is TGTGCCAGCAGCTTAGGGTTTAGGGGACGTCCCCCGAACGAGCAGTACTTC. Translation gives CASSLGFRGRPPNEQYF.

This chain uses TRBV12-1 with TRBJ1-5. TRBV12-1 is recorded as a pseudogene. This CDR3 has 16 amino acids. The CDR3 nucleotides read TGTGCCAGCTCCCTTGCCGGGACGGGTAGCAATCAGCCCCAGCATTTT. Encoded protein: CASSLAGTGSNQPQHF.

A few counts support this clone. The V and J genes are TRBV19 and TRBJ2-1; TRBD2 agrees at 13 bases. Germline V CDR1 and CDR2: LNHDA, SQIVND (reference sequence). The length of the CDR3 is 16 residues. J gave up 6 bases and V 0 bases, and 2 bases lay outside the gene matches. Here the CDR3 reads CASSIDGTSGTNEQFF. The CDR3 DNA reads as TGTGCCAGTAGTATAGATGGGACTAGCGGGACCAATGAGCAGTTCTTC. The full variable domain, completed using reference TRBV19 and TRBJ2-1, is DGGITQSPKYLFRKEGQNVTLSCEQNLNHDAMYWYRQDPGQGLRLIYYSQIVNDFQKGDIAEGYSVSREKKESFPLTVTSAQKNPTAFYLCASSIDGTSGTNEQFFGPGTRLTVL.

This rearrangement joins TRBV7-8 to TRBJ2-1, with no clear D. V was pared by 5 bases and J by 8 bases, with 7 bases between. The germline CDR1 and CDR2 sequences are SGHVS and FQNEAQ. The CDR3 extends over 11 amino acids. CDR3 in amino acids: CASSPVDEQFF. In DNA form, the CDR3 reads TGTGCCAGCAGCCCAGTGGATGAGCAGTTCTTC.

The chain recombines TRBV6-2 or TRBV6-3 with TRBJ2-3; the match to TRBD2 covers 10 bases. The CDR3 loop spans 16 amino acids. J was trimmed by 1 base and V by 6 bases; bases with no gene match: 7. Germline assignment: CDR1 MNHEY and CDR2 SVGEGT. CDR3 sequence reads: CASSQIGLAGTDTQYF. The DNA for the CDR3 is TGTGCCAGCAGCCAAATCGGACTAGCGGGCACAGATACGCAGTATTTT.

V and J are TRBV24-1 and TRBJ2-3; perhaps D is TRBD1 or TRBD2 (5 bases each). The germline V and J ends were trimmed by 4 bases and 1 base, with 14 bases remaining between them. There are 16 residues in the CDR3. Per germline, CDR1 KGHDR and CDR2 SFDVKD. Written as DNA, the CDR3 is TGTGCCACCAGTGACCGGGGCCCCGGGGGCACAGATACGCAGTATTTT. The encoded protein is CATSDRGPGGTDTQYF.

The chain combines TRBV7-9 with TRBJ2-1; the match to TRBD2 covers 7 bases. J was trimmed by 5 bases and V by 3 bases; bases with no gene match: 4. The CDR3 consists of 14 residues. Germline CDR1 is SEHNR and CDR2 is FQNEAQ (reference sequence). CDR3 in amino acids: CASSLASGNNEQFF. DNA of the CDR3: TGTGCCAGCAGCTTGGCTAGCGGTAACAATGAGCAGTTCTTC.

The rearrangement joins TRBV6-2 or TRBV6-3 to TRBJ2-7; D is ambiguous. Trimming removed 1 base at V and 4 bases at J, with 5 bases between. This CDR3 contains 12 residues. Germline lookup yields CDR1 MNHEY and CDR2 SVGEGT. CDR3 amino acids: CASSYYGYEQYF. The DNA of the CDR3 is TGTGCCAGCAGTTACTACGGATACGAGCAGTACTTC.

V gene TRBV10-3 combines with J gene TRBJ2-7; no clear D gene. Germline CDR1 ENHRY, CDR2 SYGVKD. Trimming removed 3 bases at V and 5 bases at J, with 17 bases between. This CDR3 is 15 amino acids long. CDR3 sequence reads: CAISDIVGIPNEQYF. CDR3 in DNA: TGTGCCATCAGTGATATAGTTGGAATCCCCAACGAGCAGTACTTC.

The genes are TRBV5-1 and TRBJ2-1; 14 bases fit TRBD2. Germline V gives CDR1 SGHRS, CDR2 YFSETQ. The CDR3 is 16 amino acids. Losses at the gene ends were 5 bases for V and 7 bases for J; bases not matched to a gene: 8. DNA for the CDR3: TGCGCCAGCAGGTCCGGGACTAGCGGGAGTGGGAATGAGCAGTTCTTC. This encodes CASRSGTSGSGNEQFF.

The V and J genes are TRBV30 and TRBJ2-3, with 9 bases lining up with TRBD2. V trimming: 3 bases; J trimming: 2 bases; junction bases outside the gene matches: 6. Germline lookup yields CDR1 GTSNPN and CDR2 SVGIG (reference sequence). The CDR3 spans 15 residues. In nucleotides, the CDR3 is TGTGCCTGGAGCTTGGGACTAGCTGACACAGATACGCAGTATTTT. Encoded protein: CAWSLGLADTDTQYF.